The 31 T cell receptor beta chains in this list originate from one sample, sequenced in a study of beta chain features in type 1 diabetes. Expressed TCRB transcripts were sequenced, since all the RNA that had been isolated was reverse transcribed. Using immunoSEQ multiplex PCR, the repertoire was profiled, and TCRdb retains in-frame clones only, with some absent. The profile shows around 500,000 clones, more than 9.5% of them singletons. Input material: naive CD4+ T cells from blood. Every receptor here comes from a woman under 30 in good health.

This chain connects TRBV30 to TRBJ2-7, with 7 bases aligning to TRBD1. V shed 2 bases and J 6 bases; nucleotides not matched to a gene: 1. The V gene's germline CDR1 is GTSNPN and CDR2 SVGIG (reference sequence). The CDR3 totals 11 residues. CDR3 sequence (DNA): TGTGCCTGGAGTAACAGGGGCGAGCAGTACTTC. This gives the protein CAWSNRGEQYF.

The table lists this clone with a few counts. The chain combines TRBV7-2 with TRBJ2-7; 7 bases fit TRBD1. The V segment lost 5 bases and the J segment 2 bases; nucleotides outside the gene matches: 6. The CDR3 is 14 residues long. Germline V gene lookup returns CDR1 SGHTA and CDR2 FQGNSA. The CDR3 loop reads CASSRLDRAYEQYV. The CDR3 DNA follows: TGTGCCAGCAGCCGGCTAGACAGGGCCTACGAGCAGTACGTC.

The genes are TRBV6-6 and TRBJ2-7; no reliable D call. The CDR3 has 13 amino acids. Deletions cut 0 bases from V and 4 bases from J, with 7 bases between. The germline V gene encodes CDR1 MNHNY and CDR2 SVGAGI (reference sequence). The chain's CDR3 is CASSYSNWYEQYV. As DNA, the CDR3 is TGTGCCAGCAGTTACTCGAATTGGTACGAGCAGTACGTC.

In this sample, this clone turned up a few times. J is TRBJ1-1 and V is TRBV29-1; TRBD1 is a possible D gene (6 bases). Germline CDR1 is SQVTM and CDR2 is ANQGSEA. The V and J ends lost 4 bases and 5 bases respectively, with 11 bases between them. This CDR3 is 12 amino acids long. CDR3 sequence reads: CSVVQGYTEAFF. CDR3 DNA sequence: TGCAGCGTTGTACAGGGATATACTGAAGCTTTCTTT. Full variable domain (outside the CDR3, taken from reference TRBV29-1 and TRBJ1-1): SAVISQKPSRDICQRGTSLTIQCQVDSQVTMMFWYRQQPGQSLTLIATANQGSEATYESGFVIDKFPISRPNLTFSTLTVSNMSPEDSSIYLCSVVQGYTEAFFGQGTRLTVV.

This clone was observed a handful of times. The chain is built from TRBV6-5 and TRBJ1-1; D is possibly TRBD1 (6 bases). With 6 bases removed from V and 1 base from J, the gap between germline ends came to 9 bases. The CDR3 length is 13 residues. Germline CDR1 MNHEY, CDR2 SVGAGI. The CDR3 loop reads CASRLTGNTEAFF. CDR3 nucleotide sequence: TGTGCCAGCAGGCTGACAGGGAACACTGAAGCTTTCTTT.

This clone was found a few times. The CDR3 DNA reads TGTGCCAGCACGGCTGCCACAGATACGCAGTATTTT. Translating it yields CASTAATDTQYF. The chain links TRBV7-2 to TRBJ2-3; D is unclear. This CDR3 has 12 residues. Germline assignment: CDR1 SGHTA and CDR2 FQGNSA. V shed 7 bases and J shed 2 bases, with 7 bases lying between them.

This clone was found many times. The same CDR3 also results from other DNA sequences found in this sample. V usage is TRBV2 and J usage is TRBJ2-1; D is undetermined. CDR1 is SNHLY, CDR2 FYNNEI, per germline. CDR3 size: 11 residues. V lost 3 bases and J 3 bases, leaving 0 bases between the germline ends. CDR3 nucleotides: TGTGCCAGCAGTGACTACAATGAGCAGTTCTTC. This codes for CASSDYNEQFF.

This chain joins TRBV7-3 and TRBJ2-3, with TRBD2 matching over 10 bases. The germline CDR1 and CDR2 sequences are SGHTA and FQGTGA. The CDR3 length is 18 residues. Germline trimming cut 1 base from V and 8 bases from J; bases unmatched to any gene: 15. The chain's CDR3 is CASSLRASGGAFSPTQYF. The CDR3 DNA is TGTGCCAGCAGCTTAAGGGCTAGCGGGGGAGCTTTCAGCCCTACGCAGTATTTT.

The genes are TRBV7-2 and TRBJ2-5; 7 bases map to TRBD1. This CDR3 is built from 14 residues. With 5 bases clipped from V and 5 bases from J, the junction kept 8 bases outside the gene matches. Germline V lookup: CDR1 SGHTA, CDR2 FQGNSA. CDR3 in amino acids: CASSQEGAEETQYF. For the CDR3, the DNA is TGTGCCAGCAGCCAAGAGGGGGCTGAGGAGACCCAGTACTTC.

The chain has TRBV7-9 and TRBJ2-5, with 10 positions matching TRBD1. Trimming took 5 bases from V and 2 from J; bases not matched to a gene: 14. The CDR3 loop spans 18 amino acids. Germline V CDR1 and CDR2: SEHNR, FQNEAQ (reference sequence). The chain's CDR3 is CASSPTPLGTGAQETQYF. For the CDR3, the DNA is TGTGCCAGCAGCCCCACCCCCTTAGGGACAGGGGCTCAAGAGACCCAGTACTTC.

The CDR3 loop reads CASSRGREGYEQYF. The DNA of the CDR3 is TGTGCCTCCAGTCGGGGCAGGGAAGGCTACGAGCAGTACTTC. The J gene is TRBJ2-7, the V gene TRBV11-3; possibly TRBD1 or TRBD2 for D (5 bases each). The CDR3 length is 14 residues. Germline CDR1 and CDR2: SGHNT and YENEEA. The V gene lost 11 bases and the J gene lost 3 bases, with 20 bases spanning the gap.

This sequence joins TRBV19 and TRBJ2-2; D remains ambiguous. Trimming took 3 bases from V and 5 from J, leaving 13 bases between them. Germline values: CDR1 LNHDA, CDR2 SQIVND (reference sequence). The CDR3 runs to 15 residues. In DNA form, the CDR3 reads TGTGCCAGTAGTATCGAGTTTTGGGTGACCGGGGAGCTGTTTTTT. Its translation is CASSIEFWVTGELFF.

V gene TRBV30 combines with J gene TRBJ2-7; D possibly corresponds to TRBD1 (6 bases). CDR1 is GTSNPN, CDR2 SVGIG, per germline (reference sequence). Trimming removed 3 bases from V and 2 bases from J, with 11 bases in between. This CDR3 region has 13 residues. The CDR3 sequence: CAWRKDSTYEQYF. In DNA form, the CDR3 reads TGTGCCTGGAGGAAGGACAGTACCTACGAGCAGTACTTC.

The V call is TRBV7-3, the J call TRBJ2-3; 12 nucleotides align to TRBD2. Trimming took 5 bases from V and 2 from J; bases not matched to a gene: 8. The germline V gene has CDR1 SGHTA and CDR2 FQGTGA. The CDR3 is 17 residues long. In nucleotides, the CDR3 is TGTGCCAGCAGCCTCATGACTAGCGGGAGTGTCACAGATACGCAGTATTTT. Translation: CASSLMTSGSVTDTQYF. The variable domain in full, completed from reference TRBV7-3 and TRBJ2-3, reads GAGVSQTPSNKVTEKGKYVELRCDPISGHTALYWYRQSLGQGPEFLIYFQGTGAADDSGLPNDRFFAVRPEGSVSTLKIQRTERGDSAVYLCASSLMTSGSVTDTQYFGPGTRLTVL.

The chain links TRBV7-2 to TRBJ2-7; TRBD1 matches at 8 bases. The CDR3 extends over 15 amino acids. The V segment lost 1 base and the J segment 4 bases; nucleotides outside the gene matches: 6. In germline, CDR1 is SGHTA, CDR2 FQGNSA. In nucleotides, the CDR3 is TGTGCCAGCAGCTTAGAGGCAGGGGGCGATTACGAGCAGTACTTC. It is translated as CASSLEAGGDYEQYF.

This clone was observed a handful of times. This chain connects TRBV4-3 to TRBJ2-3, with D tentatively TRBD1 (5 bases). V dropped 1 base and J dropped 1 base, with 6 bases sitting between them. Looked up from germline, CDR1 is LGHNA and CDR2 is YSLEER. This CDR3 has 14 amino acids. CDR3 protein: CASSQGGRTDTQYF. The CDR3 DNA sequence: TGCGCCAGCAGCCAAGGGGGCCGCACAGATACGCAGTATTTT.

The V and J genes are TRBV18 and TRBJ2-5; 7 positions agree with TRBD1. The junction had 9 bases not matched to a gene; V was cut back by 3 bases and J by 5 bases. The V gene's germline CDR1 is KGHSH and CDR2 LQKENI. CDR3 length equals 15 residues. CDR3 sequence reads: CASSPLTDRAETQYF. CDR3 nucleotide sequence: TGTGCCAGCTCACCTCTCACCGACAGGGCGGAGACCCAGTACTTC.

This clone was observed a handful of times. This rearrangement joins TRBV19 to TRBJ1-1; D not resolved. The V gene's germline CDR1 is LNHDA and CDR2 SQIVND (reference sequence). V shed 3 bases and J shed 3 bases, with 8 bases lying between them. CDR3 size: 13 residues. The CDR3 protein is CASSILQHTEAFF. The CDR3 DNA reads as TGTGCCAGTAGTATTTTGCAGCACACTGAAGCTTTCTTT. Full variable domain (rest looked up from reference TRBV19 and TRBJ1-1): DGGITQSPKYLFRKEGQNVTLSCEQNLNHDAMYWYRQDPGQGLRLIYYSQIVNDFQKGDIAEGYSVSREKKESFPLTVTSAQKNPTAFYLCASSILQHTEAFFGQGTRLTVV.

The chain recombines TRBV9 with TRBJ2-3, with D perhaps TRBD2 (5 bases). This CDR3 is 15 amino acids long. V was trimmed by 3 bases and J by 8 bases, leaving 19 bases between them. Germline V gene lookup returns CDR1 SGDLS and CDR2 YYNGEE. CDR3 bases: TGTGCCAGCAGCGAACTGAGCGGCCCAGGCCGTACGCAGTATTTT. The encoded protein is CASSELSGPGRTQYF.

The CDR3 nucleotides are TGTGCCAGCAGGGAACTAGCGGGAGTCGGCAATGAGCAGTTCTTC. As protein: CASRELAGVGNEQFF. The genes are TRBV2 and TRBJ2-1, with TRBD2 identical over 11 bases. V shed 6 bases, J shed 6 bases, and the junction held 7 bases outside the gene matches. This CDR3 region has 15 residues. The germline V gene has CDR1 SNHLY and CDR2 FYNNEI.

This clone was counted only a few times. The rearrangement joins TRBV7-2 to TRBJ2-7; D ambiguous. The CDR3 has 16 amino acids. The germline CDR1 and CDR2 sequences are SGHTA and FQGNSA. V was shortened by 1 base and J by 1 base, with 14 bases between the two germline ends. CDR3 residues: CASSLVGSGNSYEQYV. CDR3 bases: TGTGCCAGCAGCTTAGTAGGGTCAGGAAATTCCTACGAGCAGTACGTC.

The chain uses TRBV14 and TRBJ2-7; D might be TRBD2 (5 bases). V dropped 5 bases and J dropped 6 bases, with 17 bases sitting between them. CDR3 length: 14 amino acids. Germline-derived CDR1 and CDR2 are SGHDN and FVKESK. CDR3 in amino acids: CASSAWRTGTEQYF. The CDR3 DNA reads TGTGCCAGCAGCGCATGGAGGACGGGCACCGAGCAGTACTTC.

The chain links TRBV4-3 to TRBJ2-3, with 11 bases identical to TRBD2. Germline CDR1 reads LGHNA; CDR2 reads YSLEER. V trimming: 4 bases; J trimming: 2 bases; junction bases outside the gene matches: 11. The CDR3 runs to 18 residues. CDR3 region: CASSRRPLAGAFTDTQYF. In DNA form, the CDR3 reads TGCGCCAGCAGCCGAAGGCCACTAGCGGGGGCCTTCACAGATACGCAGTATTTT.

The rearrangement uses TRBV28 and TRBJ2-5; D may match TRBD1 or TRBD2 (5 bases each). CDR1 is MDHEN and CDR2 is SYDVKM in the germline V gene. This CDR3 contains 16 residues. V lost 8 bases and J 2 bases, leaving 21 bases between the germline ends. The chain's CDR3 is CASAPGRDLIQETQYF. The CDR3 DNA reads as TGTGCCAGCGCTCCGGGACGTGACCTCATACAAGAGACCCAGTACTTC.

V gene TRBV25-1 combines with J gene TRBJ2-3; tentatively, D is TRBD2 (5 bases). The V gene's germline CDR1 is MGHDK and CDR2 SYGVNS. This CDR3 has 16 amino acids. Deletions cut 8 bases from V and 6 bases from J, with 24 bases between. The CDR3 bases are TGTGCCAGCGGACCGGGTTGGGCTAGCCCCGCGGATACGCAGTATTTT. Protein sequence: CASGPGWASPADTQYF. Together with reference TRBV25-1 and TRBJ2-3, the CDR3 gives the full variable domain: EADIYQTPRYLVIGTGKKITLECSQTMGHDKMYWYQQDPGMELHLIHYSYGVNSTEKGDLSSESTVSRIRTEHFPLTLESARPSHTSQYLCASGPGWASPADTQYFGPGTRLTVL.

This clone appeared a few times. The V call is TRBV28, the J call TRBJ2-2; no definite D call. Germline assignment: CDR1 MDHEN and CDR2 SYDVKM. CDR3 length equals 16 residues. Trimming removed 6 bases from V and 4 bases from J, with 18 bases in between. CDR3 protein: CASSPRRSTGTGELFF. The CDR3 nucleotides are TGTGCCAGCAGCCCCAGAAGGTCCACGGGCACCGGGGAGCTGTTTTTT.

This clone was seen more than once but under ten times. V is TRBV18 and J is TRBJ2-1; the D is unclear. Trimming pared 4 bases from V and 8 bases from J, leaving 6 bases between. CDR1 is KGHSH, CDR2 LQKENI, per germline. The CDR3 has 11 residues. CDR3 in amino acids: CASSRTDEQFF. In nucleotides, the CDR3 is TGTGCCAGCTCACGTACGGATGAGCAGTTCTTC.

The rearrangement links TRBV4-2 to TRBJ2-3; perhaps TRBD2 as D (6 bases). The ends were cut back, 3 bases at V and 0 bases at J, with 13 bases in the middle. The V gene's germline CDR1 is LGHNA and CDR2 YNFKEQ. The CDR3 extends over 16 amino acids. In DNA, the CDR3 is TGTGCCAGCAGCCATGAGGCCGGGACTAGCACAGATACGCAGTATTTT. Translating it yields CASSHEAGTSTDTQYF.

The chain is built from TRBV2 and TRBJ1-2; no clear D gene. The CDR3 runs to 12 residues. The germline gives CDR1 SNHLY, CDR2 FYNNEI. Trimming took 4 bases from V and 6 from J, leaving 9 bases between them. CDR3 nucleotides: TGTGCCAGCAGTGTTACGGGCGATGGCTACACCTTC. Its protein is CASSVTGDGYTF. The full variable domain, with the rest looked up from reference TRBV2 and TRBJ1-2, is EPEVTQTPSHQVTQMGQEVILRCVPISNHLYFYWYRQILGQKVEFLVSFYNNEISEKSEIFDDQFSVERPDGSNFTLKIRSTKLEDSAMYFCASSVTGDGYTFGSGTRLTVV.

The J gene is TRBJ2-5, the V gene TRBV29-1, with a tentative D call TRBD1 (6 bases). The length of the CDR3 is 12 residues. Trimming took 7 bases from V and 7 from J, leaving 16 bases between them. Germline lookup yields CDR1 SQVTM and CDR2 ANQGSEA. This chain's CDR3 is CSEMRQERTQYF. DNA of the CDR3: TGCAGCGAGATGAGACAGGAGAGGACCCAGTACTTC. The variable domain in full, completed from reference TRBV29-1 and TRBJ2-5, reads SAVISQKPSRDICQRGTSLTIQCQVDSQVTMMFWYRQQPGQSLTLIATANQGSEATYESGFVIDKFPISRPNLTFSTLTVSNMSPEDSSIYLCSEMRQERTQYFGPGTRLLVL.

This clone showed up just a few times. In DNA form, the CDR3 reads TGCGCCAGCAGCGTGGGACAGGGGGCCCAACGAGCGGAAAAACTGTTTTTT. It yields the protein CASSVGQGAQRAEKLFF. The V gene is TRBV5-1, the J gene TRBJ1-4; 12 positions agree with TRBD1. The CDR3 has 17 amino acids. With 4 bases clipped from V and 8 bases from J, the junction kept 12 bases outside the gene matches. Germline CDR1 SGHRS, CDR2 YFSETQ.